This T cell receptor (beta chain) was captured in a study of T cell repertoires in cytomegalovirus infection. At the level of the study: Recently identified HLA-C-restricted CMV epitopes were among the peptides used. An indication of both CMV infection and matching HLA type came from public TCR beta signatures.

With respect to this clonotype: Its antigen is not identified.

Study-wide results and caveats: The ex vivo response showed dominance by HLA-C-restricted CMV-specific TCR beta clonotypes.

CDR1 and CDR2 (germline): DFQATT, SNEGSKA (reference sequence). V dropped 0 bases and J dropped 6 bases, with 16 bases sitting between them. The CDR3 consists of 15 residues. TCRdb fed the reads into MiXCR, producing one record per CDR3 protein. The sample records a few hundred thousand distinct CDR3 sequences, under 45% being singletons. This TCR was recovered from a human donor in good health (CMV status not recorded). Some clones in this sample may be carry-over from other donors' samples. The sequenced sample was cultured PBMCs, obtained from culture after CMV antigen stimulation. The V gene is TRBV20-1, the J gene TRBJ2-3; TRBD2 might be the D (6 bases). The DNA for the CDR3 is TGCAGTGCTAGAGATTTGACTAGGGCGAGGGATACGCAGTATTTT. Encoded protein: CSARDLTRARDTQYF.